One sample yielded the 28 T cell receptor beta chains listed below, sequenced in a study of siplizumab effects on memory and regulatory T cells. Some clones are missing from TCRdb's copy, which holds only in-frame ones; the method was immunoSEQ multiplex PCR. The sample gives roughly 100,000 clones, 85% to 95% of which show up once; approximately 0.32% is in the top ten. Sequenced input: CD4+ T cells sorted from blood. These receptors originate from a human donor in good health.

The chain is built from TRBV18 and TRBJ2-7; possibly TRBD1 for D (5 bases). The CDR3 is made up of 12 amino acids. CDR1 is KGHSH and CDR2 is LQKENI in the germline V gene. V shed 2 bases and J shed 6 bases, with 8 bases lying between them. This CDR3 reads CASSPRQGEQYF. In DNA, the CDR3 is TGTGCCAGCTCACCAAGGCAGGGCGAGCAGTACTTC. Together with reference TRBV18 and TRBJ2-7, the CDR3 gives the full variable domain: NAGVMQNPRHLVRRRGQEARLRCSPMKGHSHVYWYRQLPEEGLKFMVYLQKENIIDESGMPKERFSAEFPKEGPSILRIQQVVRGDSAAYFCASSPRQGEQYFGPGTRLTVT.

The chain has TRBV7-8 and TRBJ1-2; a possible D gene is TRBD1 (6 bases). Per the germline V gene, CDR1 is SGHVS and CDR2 is FQNEAQ. Trimming cost V 1 base and J 2 bases, with 11 bases left between them. CDR3 size: 15 residues. DNA for the CDR3: TGTGCCAGCAGCTTAGGGTCCGGGGGCAACTATGGCTACACCTTC. Translation gives CASSLGSGGNYGYTF. Supplemented by reference TRBV7-8 and TRBJ1-2, the full variable domain reads GAGVSQSPRYKVAKRGQDVALRCDPISGHVSLFWYQQALGQGPEFLTYFQNEAQLDKSGLPSDRFFAERPEGSVSTLKIQRTQQEDSAVYLCASSLGSGGNYGYTFGSGTRLTVV.

The rearrangement joins TRBV5-6 to TRBJ1-4, with 9 bases identical to TRBD1. There are 14 residues in the CDR3. Germline lookup yields CDR1 SGHDT and CDR2 YYEEEE. Trimming cost V 5 bases and J 7 bases; bases outside gene matches: 6. CDR3 in DNA: TGTGCCAGCAGACGGACAGGGGAAGGTGAAAAACTGTTTTTT. Protein sequence: CASRRTGEGEKLFF.

This sequence joins TRBV19 and TRBJ2-2, with D possibly being TRBD1 (6 bases). V shed 5 bases and J shed 0 bases, with 10 bases lying between them. The germline V gene has CDR1 LNHDA and CDR2 SQIVND (reference sequence). CDR3 length: 15 amino acids. CDR3 amino acids: CASSSRTANTGELFF. CDR3 sequence (DNA): TGTGCCAGTAGTTCCCGGACAGCGAACACCGGGGAGCTGTTTTTT.

This sequence joins TRBV30 and TRBJ2-1; 10 bases fit TRBD2. Trimming at V came to 0 bases and at J to 10 bases, leaving 6 bases not matched to a gene. Germline CDR1 is GTSNPN and CDR2 is SVGIG (reference sequence). This CDR3 spans 14 amino acids. The CDR3 DNA reads TGTGCCTGGAGTGTACTAAGCGGGGGGGCCGAGCAGTTCTTC. It specifies CAWSVLSGGAEQFF.

This clone came up once. J is TRBJ2-7 and V is TRBV10-3; 12 nucleotides match TRBD2. Trimming removed 2 bases from V and 7 bases from J; junction bases left unmatched: 9. The CDR3 runs 16 residues. Germline CDR1 and CDR2: ENHRY and SYGVKD. The CDR3 DNA sequence: TGTGCCATCAGTGAGGGACTAGCGGGGCCATTTTTTGAGCAGTACTTC. This encodes CAISEGLAGPFFEQYF.

The rearrangement uses TRBV10-1 and TRBJ1-5, with 7 bases aligning to TRBD1. The CDR3 spans 14 residues. Germline lookup yields CDR1 WNHNN and CDR2 SYGVQD (reference sequence). Germline trimming cut 7 bases from V and 3 bases from J; bases unmatched to any gene: 6. The CDR3 nucleotides are TGCGCCAGCAATCACAGGGGATACAATCAGCCCCAGCATTTT. Its protein product is CASNHRGYNQPQHF.

The genes are TRBV11-2 and TRBJ2-7; a weak D match, TRBD2 (6 bases). The V gene lost 5 bases and the J gene lost 1 base, with 15 bases spanning the gap. The germline gives CDR1 SGHAT, CDR2 FQNNGV. CDR3 length: 15 residues. This CDR3 reads CASSRGSTPSYEQYF. CDR3 in DNA: TGTGCCAGCAGCCGGGGGTCTACCCCTTCCTACGAGCAGTACTTC.

This chain uses TRBV9 with TRBJ2-5; D is unresolved. V was trimmed by 0 bases and J by 3 bases, leaving 9 bases between them. Germline V gene data show CDR1 as SGDLS and CDR2 as YYNGEE. The CDR3 is 14 amino acids. The chain's CDR3 is CASSVAGEEETQYF. CDR3 nucleotides: TGTGCCAGCAGCGTAGCTGGGGAAGAAGAGACCCAGTACTTC.

The chain uses TRBV15 and TRBJ2-7; 10 nucleotides line up with TRBD1. The trim removed 1 base at V and 6 bases at J, leaving 9 bases unmatched. Germline V lookup: CDR1 LNHNV, CDR2 YYDKDF (reference sequence). CDR3 length: 16 residues. The CDR3, as DNA: TGTGCCACCAGCAGAGCCTCCGGACAGGGGGGTATCGAGCAGTACTTC. Its protein product is CATSRASGQGGIEQYF.

This chain joins TRBV6-5 and TRBJ2-1, with 9 bases that match TRBD2. The ends lost 4 bases at V and 4 bases at J; junction bases unmatched: 8. The CDR3 spans 16 residues. Per the germline V gene, CDR1 is MNHEY and CDR2 is SVGAGI. CDR3 amino acids: CASSSGTSSLYNEQFF. The CDR3 DNA reads TGTGCCAGCAGTTCCGGGACTAGCTCTTTATACAATGAGCAGTTCTTC.

The chain joins TRBV10-2 to TRBJ2-7, with 9 nucleotides matching TRBD1. The CDR3 loop spans 14 amino acids. The ends lost 7 bases at V and 0 bases at J; junction bases unmatched: 4. Germline lookup yields CDR1 WSHSY and CDR2 SAAADI. The CDR3 protein is CASIGGQGSYEQYF. CDR3 bases: TGCGCCAGCATTGGGGGACAGGGCTCCTACGAGCAGTACTTC.

This clone was seen only a few times. The chain carries TRBV11-2 and TRBJ2-3; no clear D gene. The CDR3 is 16 amino acids. Germline loops: CDR1 SGHAT, CDR2 FQNNGV. With 5 bases removed from V and 0 bases from J, the gap between germline ends came to 15 bases. The CDR3 coding sequence is TGTGCCAGCAGCGGTCACATAGGGCCCAGCACAGATACGCAGTATTTT. It encodes CASSGHIGPSTDTQYF.

The chain employs TRBV2 and TRBJ1-1; no reliable D call. This CDR3 has 14 amino acids. Germline V CDR1 and CDR2: SNHLY, FYNNEI. Between the trimmed V and J ends, which lost 0 bases and 3 bases, there was a span of 8 bases. CDR3 coding DNA: TGTGCCAGCAGTGAAGCAACATTGTACACTGAAGCTTTCTTT. It codes for CASSEATLYTEAFF.

The chain has TRBV9 and TRBJ2-1, with TRBD1 matching 10 bases. The CDR3 runs 15 residues. With 0 bases clipped from V and 9 bases from J, the junction kept 6 bases outside the gene matches. CDR1 and CDR2 from the germline V gene are SGDLS and YYNGEE. In DNA, the CDR3 is TGTGCCAGCAGCGTAGAAGGGACAGGGGATGGTGAGCAGTTCTTC. Translated: CASSVEGTGDGEQFF.

V gene TRBV6-1 combines with J gene TRBJ1-4, with a possible D match to TRBD1 (5 bases). The CDR3 is made up of 17 amino acids. Trimming removed 2 bases at V and 3 bases at J, with 16 bases between. The germline gives CDR1 MNHNS, CDR2 SASEGT. In DNA form, the CDR3 reads TGTGCCAGCAGTGAACTATGGGGGATTAGGGCTAATGAAAAACTGTTTTTT. Translated, it gives CASSELWGIRANEKLFF.

CDR3 sequence: CASSYPGQGDYTF. In nucleotides, the CDR3 is TGTGCCAGCAGTTATCCGGGACAGGGCGACTACACCTTC. The V gene is TRBV6-5, the J gene TRBJ1-2; TRBD1 matches at 9 bases. Germline assignment: CDR1 MNHEY and CDR2 SVGAGI. This CDR3 region has 13 residues. The ends lost 3 bases at V and 10 bases at J; junction bases unmatched: 6.

The chain couples TRBV7-2 to TRBJ2-7; D may be TRBD2 (7 bases). CDR3 length equals 13 residues. Germline V gene lookup returns CDR1 SGHTA and CDR2 FQGNSA. The ends were cut back, 3 bases at V and 7 bases at J, with 13 bases in the middle. The chain's CDR3 is CASSLGGLEEQYF. The CDR3 coding sequence is TGTGCCAGCAGCTTGGGGGGGCTAGAGGAGCAGTACTTC.

The chain recombines TRBV7-5 with TRBJ2-5; whether TRBD2, the table's D call, matches the DNA was not checked. TRBV7-5 is reported as a pseudogene. The CDR3 runs 16 residues. CDR3 loop: CARSFLVIALQETQYF. CDR3 in DNA: TGTGCCAGAAGCTTTTTAGTAATAGCCCTACAAGAGACCCAGTACTTC.

The chain has TRBV2 and TRBJ1-5; no clear D gene. Germline V CDR1 and CDR2: SNHLY, FYNNEI. Trimming removed 3 bases at V and 5 bases at J, with 5 bases between. The CDR3 runs to 12 residues. The CDR3 loop is CASSDTDQPQHF. In nucleotides, the CDR3 is TGTGCCAGCAGTGACACCGATCAGCCCCAGCATTTT.

J is TRBJ1-1 and V is TRBV6-5; D is unclear. Trimming took off 2 bases at V and 0 bases at J, with 10 bases between the two ends. The germline gives CDR1 MNHEY, CDR2 SVGAGI. CDR3 size: 15 residues. This CDR3 reads CASSYRPLVNTEAFF. The CDR3 DNA is TGTGCCAGCAGTTACCGCCCGTTGGTGAACACTGAAGCTTTCTTT.

This chain connects TRBV6-1 to TRBJ1-4, with 8 bases identical to TRBD1. J gave up 8 bases and V 3 bases, and 5 bases lay outside the gene matches. CDR3 size: 14 residues. The germline CDR1 and CDR2 sequences are MNHNS and SASEGT. This CDR3 is CASSEGTGSEKLFF. CDR3 bases: TGTGCCAGCAGTGAGGGGACAGGTTCGGAAAAACTGTTTTTT.

CDR3 in DNA: TGTGCCAGCAGGGAGACAGGGCTAGATACGCAGTATTTT. This translates into CASRETGLDTQYF. This rearrangement joins TRBV2 to TRBJ2-3, with TRBD1 identical over 7 bases. Looked up from germline, CDR1 is SNHLY and CDR2 is FYNNEI. The junction had 5 bases not matched to a gene; V was cut back by 6 bases and J by 5 bases. The CDR3 sequence is 13 residues long.

This chain joins TRBV29-1 and TRBJ2-1, with D possibly being TRBD2 (6 bases). The CDR3 is made up of 13 amino acids. Germline lookup yields CDR1 SQVTM and CDR2 ANQGSEA. V gave up 7 bases and J gave up 0 bases, with 10 bases separating them. In DNA form, the CDR3 reads TGCAGCGCCGGCGGGGACTCCTACAATGAGCAGTTCTTC. Translation: CSAGGDSYNEQFF.

The chain uses TRBV5-1 and TRBJ2-1; 12 bases map to TRBD2. V shed 6 bases, J shed 6 bases, and the junction held 10 bases outside the gene matches. The germline V gene encodes CDR1 SGHRS and CDR2 YFSETQ. The CDR3 has 16 residues. The CDR3: CASIPLPSGGANEQFF. Here the CDR3 DNA reads TGCGCCAGCATTCCCCTCCCTAGCGGGGGGGCCAATGAGCAGTTCTTC.

The CDR3 bases are TGTGCCAGCACGGGGGTAAACACCGGGGAGCTGTTTTTT. It specifies CASTGVNTGELFF. This sequence joins TRBV7-9 and TRBJ2-2; D may be TRBD2 (6 bases). Germline V gives CDR1 SEHNR, CDR2 FQNEAQ (reference sequence). The CDR3 contains 13 residues. The germline V and J ends were trimmed by 7 bases and 2 bases, with 8 bases remaining between them.

As concerns this clone: Distinct nucleotide sequences in the sample also encode this CDR3. The chain has TRBV18 and TRBJ2-3; D is ambiguous. CDR3 size: 14 residues. Trimming stripped 2 bases from V and 1 base from J, with 7 bases between. Germline V CDR1 and CDR2: KGHSH, LQKENI. As DNA, the CDR3 is TGTGCCAGCTCACCAGGTGGGGGCACAGATACGCAGTATTTT. Its translation is CASSPGGGTDTQYF.

The CDR3 reads CASSLGQGRNQPQHF. The CDR3 DNA reads TGTGCCAGCAGCTTGGGACAGGGCCGCAATCAGCCCCAGCATTTT. V and J are TRBV5-8 and TRBJ1-5, with TRBD1 identical over 7 bases. The V gene end was trimmed by 0 bases and the J gene end by 2 bases; junction bases not matched to a gene: 2. The CDR3 has 15 amino acids. CDR1 SGHTS and CDR2 YDEGEE come from the germline V gene.